Listed below are T cell receptor beta chains from one sample, sequenced in a study of shared clonotypes between healthy human individuals. Sequencing was performed with immunoSEQ multiplex PCR; in TCRdb, only in-frame clones are kept and a portion is missing. This sample yields about a million clones, of which about three quarters are seen a single time; 1.4% to 1.5% belongs to the top ten. Sequenced input: memory CD4+ T cells sorted from blood. Receptor source: a man between 18 and 29 years old in good health. CDR3s include the opening cysteine and the closing phenylalanine or tryptophan. The order of the fields is CDR3 protein, CDR3 DNA, D gene, clone size, V gene, CDR3 length, J gene. A D gene is named only where the DNA matches it firmly. Clone size is stated in some rows and not others, as once, few, many or a class when expanded.

CASIRDLTYEQYF TGTGCCAGCATTAGGGACTTAACCTACGAGCAGTACTTC NA NA TRBV2 13 TRBJ2-7
CASATRDEQFF TGTGCCAGCGCCACCCGGGATGAGCAGTTCTTC NA NA TRBV18 11 TRBJ2-1
CASSSPSGVISGANVLTF TGTGCCAGCAGTTCCCCCTCCGGGGTAATCTCTGGGGCCAACGTCCTGACTTTC NA few TRBV13 18 TRBJ2-6
CASSLASGSGSHSYEQYF TGTGCCAGCAGCTTGGCCTCGGGTAGCGGGAGTCATTCCTACGAGCAGTACTTC TRBD2 NA TRBV5-4 18 TRBJ2-7
CASSPPGLAGGEQFF TGTGCCAGCAGCCCACCGGGACTAGCGGGAGGAGAGCAGTTCTTC TRBD2 NA TRBV9 15 TRBJ2-1
CASSELQGPYDGYTF TGTGCCAGCAGCGAGTTACAGGGTCCCTACGATGGCTACACCTTC NA NA TRBV9 15 TRBJ1-2
CASSSRTSTYEQYF TGCGCCAGCAGCAGTAGGACGAGTACCTACGAGCAGTACTTC NA many TRBV5-1 14 TRBJ2-7
CASAREDRSYEQYF TGCGCCAGCGCAAGAGAGGACAGGTCCTACGAGCAGTACTTC TRBD1 few TRBV10-2 14 TRBJ2-7
CASSEVAGVMTYEQYF TGTGCCAGCAGTGAGGTAGCGGGAGTCATGACCTACGAGCAGTACTTC TRBD2 NA TRBV2 16 TRBJ2-7
CSARGGYEQYF TGCAGTGCTAGAGGGGGGTACGAGCAGTACTTC NA NA TRBV20-1 11 TRBJ2-7
CASSRGANTGELFF TGTGCCAGTAGTAGAGGGGCGAACACCGGGGAGCTGTTTTTT NA NA TRBV19 14 TRBJ2-2
CASGKTGNEKLFF TGTGCCAGCGGAAAGACAGGGAATGAAAAACTGTTTTTT TRBD1 NA TRBV6-5 13 TRBJ1-4
CASSSLPGLIQETQYF TGCGCCAGCAGCTCACTCCCGGGACTAATACAGGAGACCCAGTACTTC TRBD2 NA TRBV5-1 16 TRBJ2-5
CASSQGTGGYTEAFF TGCGCCAGCAGCCAGGGTACAGGGGGTTACACTGAAGCTTTCTTT TRBD1 NA TRBV4-1 15 TRBJ1-1
CASSLGENRGKSSYNEQFF TGCGCCAGCAGCTTGGGGGAAAACAGGGGGAAGTCTTCCTACAATGAGCAGTTCTTC TRBD1 NA TRBV5-1 19 TRBJ2-1
CASIGQGEINTGELFF TGTGCCAGCATCGGACAGGGGGAAATAAACACCGGGGAGCTGTTTTTT TRBD1 few TRBV28 16 TRBJ2-2
CASSLHLQETQYF TGCGCCAGCAGCTTACATTTACAAGAGACCCAGTACTTC NA NA TRBV5-1 13 TRBJ2-5
CSARDQETQYF TGCAGTGCTAGAGATCAAGAGACCCAGTACTTC NA NA TRBV20-1 11 TRBJ2-5
CASSQEGAGRVQYF TGCGCCAGCAGCCAAGAGGGAGCTGGCCGGGTACAGTACTTC NA NA TRBV4-3 14 TRBJ2-5
CASSEMTGRTDTQYF TGTGCCAGCAGTGAAATGACAGGACGCACAGATACGCAGTATTTT NA NA TRBV6-1 15 TRBJ2-3
CASSPPTGTGGSFF TGTGCCAGCTCACCGCCAACCGGGACAGGGGGATCTTTCTTT TRBD1 few TRBV18 14 TRBJ1-1
CASSLKNLGDQPQHF TGCGCCAGCAGCTTGAAGAACCTGGGGGATCAGCCCCAGCATTTT NA NA TRBV5-1 15 TRBJ1-5
CAISELMGYHYEQYF TGTGCCATCAGTGAATTAATGGGCTACCACTACGAGCAGTACTTC NA NA TRBV10-3 15 TRBJ2-7
CATGTGVADTQYF TGCGCCACCGGGACAGGGGTCGCAGATACGCAGTATTTT TRBD1 NA TRBV5-1 13 TRBJ2-3
CAWSDIVYTF TGTGCCTGGAGTGACATTGTCTACACCTTC NA few TRBV30 10 TRBJ1-2
CASSKASGLDTQYF TGTGCCAGCAGCAAAGCGTCCGGGTTGGATACGCAGTATTTT NA NA TRBV21-1 14 TRBJ2-3
CASSEASGRTLASTDTQYF TGTGCCAGCAGTGAGGCTAGCGGGAGGACCCTCGCTAGCACAGATACGCAGTATTTT TRBD2 NA TRBV6-1 19 TRBJ2-3
CASSLGRGAFNEQFF TGTGCCAGCAGCTTAGGGCGGGGGGCATTCAATGAGCAGTTCTTC TRBD2 many TRBV11-3 15 TRBJ2-1
CASSPQRGYNEQFF TGTGCCAGCTCACCGCAGCGGGGCTACAATGAGCAGTTCTTC TRBD2 NA TRBV18 14 TRBJ2-1
CASSYMGGEQYF TGTGCCAGCAGTTACATGGGGGGCGAGCAGTACTTC NA many TRBV6-6 12 TRBJ2-7
CASSTGTSGRGTQYF TGTGCCAGCAGCACAGGGACTAGCGGGAGAGGTACGCAGTATTTT TRBD2 once TRBV5-4 15 TRBJ2-3
CASSGNSNQPQHF TGTGCCAGCTCCGGAAATAGCAATCAGCCCCAGCATTTT NA NA TRBV18 13 TRBJ1-5
CASSVDDPNEQFF TGTGCCAGCAGCGTAGATGACCCCAATGAGCAGTTCTTC NA NA TRBV9 13 TRBJ2-1
CTPPQETQYF TGCACCCCTCCCCAAGAGACCCAGTACTTC NA NA TRBV20-1 10 TRBJ2-5
CASSPRTALAKNIQYF TGTGCCAGCAGCCCTAGGACTGCTCTAGCCAAAAACATTCAGTACTTC NA once TRBV14 16 TRBJ2-4
CASSDGRAETQYF TGTGCCAGCAGTGACGGCAGGGCGGAGACCCAGTACTTC NA NA TRBV6-1 13 TRBJ2-5
CAWSGVSWGSEQFF TGTGCCTGGAGTGGGGTTAGTTGGGGTAGTGAGCAGTTCTTC NA NA TRBV30 14 TRBJ2-1
CASREGTGYEKLFF TGCGCCAGCAGGGAGGGGACAGGGTATGAAAAACTGTTTTTT TRBD1 NA TRBV5-1 14 TRBJ1-4
CASSYSGQGSGNTIYF TGTGCCAGCAGTTACTCGGGACAGGGCAGTGGAAACACCATATATTTT TRBD1 NA TRBV6-6 16 TRBJ1-3
CASSENGPNEKLFF TGTGCCAGCAGTGAAAACGGACCTAATGAAAAACTGTTTTTT NA NA TRBV2 14 TRBJ1-4
CSASFQGLVNEQFF TGCAGCGCCTCATTCCAGGGGTTGGTCAATGAGCAGTTCTTC NA NA TRBV29-1 14 TRBJ2-1
CASSAWQMNQPQHF TGTGCCAGCAGCGCCTGGCAGATGAATCAGCCCCAGCATTTT NA NA TRBV5-5 14 TRBJ1-5
CASRARGEAQNIQYF TGTGCCAGCAGGGCCAGGGGGGAGGCGCAAAACATTCAGTACTTC NA NA TRBV5-8 15 TRBJ2-4
CASSLAPGTRVSEQFF TGCGCCAGCAGCTTGGCCCCCGGGACTAGAGTTTCTGAGCAGTTCTTC TRBD2 NA TRBV5-1 16 TRBJ2-1
CASSDLRDRGLQLLGYTF TGTGCCAGTAGTGACCTCCGGGACAGGGGGCTCCAACTGCTAGGCTACACCTTC TRBD1 few TRBV19 18 TRBJ1-2
CASVIAGALTDTQYF TGTGCCAGCGTTATAGCGGGGGCACTCACAGATACGCAGTATTTT TRBD2 few TRBV2 15 TRBJ2-3
CASSIDVGQAFF TGTGCCAGTAGTATAGATGTGGGTCAAGCTTTCTTT NA NA TRBV19 12 TRBJ1-1
CASSLVMSGSDEQFF TGTGCCAGCAGCTTAGTCATGAGCGGGAGTGATGAGCAGTTCTTC TRBD2 NA TRBV7-9 15 TRBJ2-1
CASRTGTNTGELFF TGTGCCAGCAGGACCGGGACTAACACCGGGGAGCTGTTTTTT NA NA TRBV2 14 TRBJ2-2
CASSFWSSPLHF TGTGCCAGCAGTTTTTGGAGTTCACCCCTCCACTTT NA NA TRBV27 12 TRBJ1-6
CASSPGTSGRGETQYF TGTGCCAGCAGCCCGGGGACTAGCGGGAGGGGGGAGACCCAGTACTTC TRBD2 few TRBV7-2 16 TRBJ2-5
CATSYRQGSTDTQYF TGTGCCACCAGCTACCGTCAGGGGAGCACAGATACGCAGTATTTT NA NA TRBV15 15 TRBJ2-3